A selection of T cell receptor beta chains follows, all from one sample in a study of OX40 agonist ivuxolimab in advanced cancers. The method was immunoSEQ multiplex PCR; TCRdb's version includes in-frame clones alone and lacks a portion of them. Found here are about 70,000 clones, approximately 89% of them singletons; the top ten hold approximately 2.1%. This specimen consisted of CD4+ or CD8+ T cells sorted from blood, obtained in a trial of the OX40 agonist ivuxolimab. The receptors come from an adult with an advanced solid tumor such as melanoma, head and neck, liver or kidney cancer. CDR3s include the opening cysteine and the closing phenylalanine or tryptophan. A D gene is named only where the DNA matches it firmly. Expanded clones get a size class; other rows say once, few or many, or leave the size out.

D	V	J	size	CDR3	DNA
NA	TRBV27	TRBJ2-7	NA	CASSLSPDRRGYF	TGTGCCAGCAGTTTATCCCCGGACAGAAGGGGGTACTTC
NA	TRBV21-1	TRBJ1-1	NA	CASTRDLNTEAFF	TGTGCCAGCACCCGGGATTTGAACACTGAAGCTTTCTTT
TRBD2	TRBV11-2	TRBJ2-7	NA	CASSPTSYSYEQYF	TGTGCCAGCAGCCCGACTAGCTACTCCTACGAGCAGTACTTC
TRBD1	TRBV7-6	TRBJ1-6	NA	CASSSLPRTGTFSYNSPLHF	TGTGCCAGCAGCTCCCTCCCACGGACAGGAACTTTCTCCTATAATTCACCCCTCCACTTT
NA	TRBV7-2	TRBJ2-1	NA	CASSPAFYNEQFF	TGTGCCAGCAGCCCTGCGTTTTACAATGAGCAGTTCTTC
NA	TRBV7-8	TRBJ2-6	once	CASSLGPSLAGANVLTF	TGTGCCAGCAGCTTAGGGCCGAGCCTTGCCGGGGCCAACGTCCTGACTTTC
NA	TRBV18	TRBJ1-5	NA	CASSPGTSQPQHF	TGTGCCAGCTCACCCGGGACTAGCCAGCCCCAGCATTTT
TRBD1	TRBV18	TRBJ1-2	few	CASSPSTFRGQAPEKVDGYTF	TGTGCCAGCTCACCGAGTACTTTTCGGGGACAGGCACCAGAAAAGGTTGATGGCTACACCTTC
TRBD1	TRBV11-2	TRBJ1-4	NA	CASSLAGQGIEKLFF	TGTGCCAGCAGCTTAGCAGGACAGGGGATTGAAAAACTGTTTTTT
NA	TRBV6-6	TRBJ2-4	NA	CASRDRQLAKNIQYF	TGTGCCAGCAGAGACAGACAGCTAGCCAAAAACATTCAGTACTTC
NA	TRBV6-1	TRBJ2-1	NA	CASRHTYNEQFF	TGTGCCAGCAGGCACACTTACAATGAGCAGTTCTTC
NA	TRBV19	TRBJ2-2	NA	CASSIEGTRSGELFF	TGTGCCAGTAGTATAGAAGGGACACGGAGCGGGGAGCTGTTTTTT
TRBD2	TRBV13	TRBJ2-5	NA	CASSKRLAEETQYF	TGTGCCAGCAGCAAGCGACTAGCGGAAGAGACCCAGTACTTC
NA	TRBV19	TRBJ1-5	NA	CASSTESGPLPQHF	TGTGCCAGTAGTACCGAATCCGGGCCTCTTCCCCAGCATTTT
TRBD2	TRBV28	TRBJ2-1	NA	CASSEAGGNEQFF	TGTGCCAGCAGCGAAGCGGGAGGGAATGAGCAGTTCTTC
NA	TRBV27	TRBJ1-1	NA	CASRSQGENTEAFF	TGTGCCAGCAGATCTCAGGGTGAGAACACTGAAGCTTTCTTT
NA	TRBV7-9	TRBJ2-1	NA	CASSLDRGGNEQFF	TGTGCCAGCAGCTTAGACAGGGGAGGAAATGAGCAGTTCTTC
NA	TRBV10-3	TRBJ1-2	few	CAISEGNYGYTF	TGTGCCATCAGTGAAGGGAACTATGGCTACACCTTC
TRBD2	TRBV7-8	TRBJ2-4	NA	CASSLRRGDKNIQYF	TGTGCCAGCAGCTTACGTCGGGGGGACAAAAACATTCAGTACTTC
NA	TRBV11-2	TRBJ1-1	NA	CASSLSGTANTEAFF	TGTGCCAGCAGCTTAAGCGGAACAGCGAACACTGAAGCTTTCTTT
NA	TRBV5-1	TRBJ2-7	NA	CASSLAGEQYF	TGCGCCAGCAGCTTGGCCGGCGAGCAGTACTTC
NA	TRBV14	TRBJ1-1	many	CASSQDRRNRFF	TGTGCCAGCAGCCAAGATCGCCGCAATAGGTTCTTT
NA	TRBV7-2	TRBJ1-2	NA	CASSLTGANYGYTF	TGTGCCAGCAGCTTGACAGGTGCTAACTATGGCTACACCTTC
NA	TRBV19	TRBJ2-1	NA	CASSLYNEQFF	TGTGCCAGTAGCCTATACAATGAGCAGTTCTTC
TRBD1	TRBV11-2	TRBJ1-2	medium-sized	CASSLAGQGDGYTF	TGTGCCAGCAGCTTAGCCGGACAGGGAGATGGCTACACCTTC
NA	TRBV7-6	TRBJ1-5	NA	CASSLALGQPQHF	TGTGCCAGCAGCTTAGCGCTTGGTCAGCCCCAGCATTTT
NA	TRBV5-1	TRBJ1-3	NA	CASSPQGSDTIYF	TGCGCCAGCAGCCCACAGGGATCGGACACCATATATTTT
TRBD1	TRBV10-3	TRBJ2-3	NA	CAISSDRAPSDTQYF	TGTGCCATCAGTTCAGACAGGGCACCTTCAGATACGCAGTATTTT
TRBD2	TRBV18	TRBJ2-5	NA	CASSPVQLAAPYQETQYF	TGTGCCAGCTCACCAGTCCAGCTAGCGGCACCCTACCAAGAGACCCAGTACTTC
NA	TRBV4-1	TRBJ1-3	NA	CASSQEGIGSGNTIYF	TGCGCCAGCAGCCAAGAAGGGATTGGCTCTGGAAACACCATATATTTT
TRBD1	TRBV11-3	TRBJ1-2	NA	CASSPLRDRGFYGYTF	TGTGCCAGCAGCCCACTTCGGGACAGGGGGTTTTATGGCTACACCTTC
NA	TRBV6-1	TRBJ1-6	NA	CASDVRADSPLHF	TGTGCCAGCGACGTCAGGGCGGATTCACCCCTCCACTTT
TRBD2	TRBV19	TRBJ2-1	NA	CASSSLAGGSYNEQFF	TGTGCCAGTAGTTCCCTAGCGGGGGGCTCCTACAATGAGCAGTTCTTC
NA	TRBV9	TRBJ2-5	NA	CARGGQRKFLVTQYF	TGTGCCAGAGGGGGGCAGCGCAAGTTTTTGGTGACCCAGTACTTC
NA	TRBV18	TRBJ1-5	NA	CASSPRGAYSNQPQHF	TGTGCCAGCTCACCACGGGGTGCTTATAGCAATCAGCCCCAGCATTTT
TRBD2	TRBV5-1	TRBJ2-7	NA	CASSHGTSGNEQYF	TGCGCCAGCAGCCACGGGACTAGCGGGAACGAGCAGTACTTC
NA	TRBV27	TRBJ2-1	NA	CASSSRAPYNEQFF	TGTGCCAGCAGTTCCAGGGCCCCCTACAATGAGCAGTTCTTC
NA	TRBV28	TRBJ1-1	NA	CASSSTRMGRNTEAFF	TGTGCCAGCAGTTCAACCCGTATGGGCAGAAACACTGAAGCTTTCTTT
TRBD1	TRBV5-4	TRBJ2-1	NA	CASSTSDRDKQFF	TGTGCCAGCAGCACCTCGGACAGGGATAAGCAGTTCTTC
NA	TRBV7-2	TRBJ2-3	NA	CASSFGAGDTQYF	TGTGCCAGCAGCTTTGGTGCGGGGGATACGCAGTATTTT